A single sample gave rise to the 11 T cell receptor beta chains below, sequenced in a study of shared clonotypes between healthy human individuals. CD8 cells regarded as naive lacked CD45RO, were positively chosen for CCR7, and omitted terminally differentiated effector memory CD45RA+ cells. TCRdb's table, derived via immunoSEQ multiplex PCR, lists solely in-frame clones and lacks some. The data show under 2,000,000 clones, over 85% seen once. The sample consisted of naive CD8+ T cells sorted from blood. These receptors came from a man aged 18 to 30 in good health.

The chain couples TRBV6-1 to TRBJ2-7, with no clear D. Germline V gene lookup returns CDR1 MNHNS and CDR2 SASEGT. V dropped 5 bases and J dropped 7 bases, with 9 bases sitting between them. The CDR3 has 11 residues. CDR3 DNA: TGTGCCAGCAGTAGGACCTTTGAGCAGTACTTC. Translating it yields CASSRTFEQYF.

The V and J genes are TRBV7-2 and TRBJ2-1; TRBD2 aligns across 11 bases. This CDR3 comprises 19 residues. Germline lookup yields CDR1 SGHTA and CDR2 FQGNSA. V gave up 3 bases and J gave up 4 bases; unmatched junction bases: 14. This CDR3 is CASSFLTSGEGTGYNEQFF. CDR3 bases: TGTGCCAGCAGCTTCCTGACTAGCGGGGAAGGAACAGGGTACAATGAGCAGTTCTTC.

With regard to this clone: This sample also contains other DNA sequences that code for the same CDR3. The chain links TRBV11-2 to TRBJ2-7, with a weak D call TRBD1 (6 bases). Trimming took 3 bases from V and 3 from J, leaving 9 bases between them. The CDR3 loop spans 13 amino acids. Germline CDR1 and CDR2: SGHAT and FQNNGV. CDR3 in amino acids: CASSLRTVYEQYF. In DNA, the CDR3 is TGTGCCAGCAGCTTGAGGACAGTCTACGAGCAGTACTTC.

This chain joins TRBV29-1 and TRBJ1-1; TRBD1 is a possible D gene (5 bases). CDR3 length: 13 amino acids. V was pared by 2 bases and J by 5 bases, with 12 bases between. CDR1 SQVTM and CDR2 ANQGSEA come from the germline V gene. The CDR3 is CSVEQQGWTEAFF. The CDR3 bases are TGCAGCGTTGAACAGCAGGGATGGACTGAAGCTTTCTTT.

About this clone itself: The same CDR3 can be traced to other DNA sequences in this sample. The genes are TRBV2 and TRBJ1-5; D not resolved. The CDR3 sequence is 13 residues long. Trimming stripped 8 bases from V and 4 bases from J, with 12 bases between. Germline V lookup: CDR1 SNHLY, CDR2 FYNNEI. The CDR3 here is CASSGGLNQPQHF. The CDR3, as DNA: TGTGCCAGCTCCGGAGGGCTGAATCAGCCCCAGCATTTT.

The chain uses TRBV6-4 and TRBJ1-3, with TRBD1 matching over 7 bases. J was trimmed by 7 bases and V by 2 bases; bases with no gene match: 2. The CDR3 covers 13 residues. CDR1 and CDR2 from the germline V gene are MRHNA and SNTAGT. The CDR3 is CASSDRGRNTIYF. DNA of the CDR3: TGTGCCAGCAGTGACAGGGGGCGGAACACCATATATTTT.

V gene TRBV9 combines with J gene TRBJ2-3; either TRBD1 or TRBD2 may fit D (5 bases each). V lost 3 bases and J 2 bases, leaving 19 bases between the germline ends. This CDR3 region has 17 residues. Per germline, CDR1 SGDLS and CDR2 YYNGEE. CDR3 sequence (DNA): TGTGCCAGCAGCGCATACCGGGGCGGACGATACACAGATACGCAGTATTTT. It specifies CASSAYRGGRYTDTQYF.

CDR3 protein: CASSEGTVQETQYF. The CDR3 region has the DNA TGCGCCAGCAGTGAGGGGACAGTCCAAGAGACCCAGTACTTC. The chain is built from TRBV10-1 and TRBJ2-5, with 7 bases that match TRBD1. Germline V lookup: CDR1 WNHNN, CDR2 SYGVQD (reference sequence). V was clipped by 2 bases and J by 1 base; unmatched bases: 1. This CDR3 has 14 amino acids.

The chain carries TRBV7-6 and TRBJ1-6; D is perhaps TRBD1 (5 bases). Germline V gives CDR1 SGHVS, CDR2 FNYEAQ. V was pared by 5 bases and J by 6 bases, with 14 bases between. The CDR3 sequence is 15 residues long. CDR3 region: CASSTHPGINSPLHF. The CDR3 nucleotides read TGTGCCAGCAGCACCCACCCAGGGATTAATTCACCCCTCCACTTT.

V and J are TRBV5-1 and TRBJ2-2; D uncertain. The V gene lost 0 bases and the J gene lost 3 bases, with 9 bases spanning the gap. The germline V gene has CDR1 SGHRS and CDR2 YFSETQ. The CDR3 consists of 15 residues. CDR3 nucleotides: TGCGCCAGCAGCTTGGATGCGATCGACACCGGGGAGCTGTTTTTT. Protein sequence: CASSLDAIDTGELFF.

The J gene is TRBJ1-2, the V gene TRBV6-1, with D tentatively TRBD1 (6 bases). V lost 10 bases, J lost 8 bases, and 17 bases lay in between. The CDR3 extends over 12 amino acids. Germline values: CDR1 MNHNS, CDR2 SASEGT. The DNA for the CDR3 is TGTGCCACCCAAGGACAGAAAATAGGCTACACCTTC. It yields the protein CATQGQKIGYTF.